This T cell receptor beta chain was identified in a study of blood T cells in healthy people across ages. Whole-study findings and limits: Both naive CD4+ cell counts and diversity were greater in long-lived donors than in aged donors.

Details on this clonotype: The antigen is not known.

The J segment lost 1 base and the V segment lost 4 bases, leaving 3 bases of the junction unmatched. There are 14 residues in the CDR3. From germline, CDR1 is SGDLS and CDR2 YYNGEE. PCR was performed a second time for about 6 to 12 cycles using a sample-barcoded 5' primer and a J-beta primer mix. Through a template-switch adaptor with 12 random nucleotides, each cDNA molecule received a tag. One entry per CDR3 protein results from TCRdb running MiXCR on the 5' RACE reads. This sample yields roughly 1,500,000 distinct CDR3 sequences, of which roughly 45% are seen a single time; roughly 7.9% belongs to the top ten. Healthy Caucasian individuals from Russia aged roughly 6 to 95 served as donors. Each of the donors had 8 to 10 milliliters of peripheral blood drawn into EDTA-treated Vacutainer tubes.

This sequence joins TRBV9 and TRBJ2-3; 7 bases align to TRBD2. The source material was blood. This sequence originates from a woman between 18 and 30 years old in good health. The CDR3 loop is CASSIRGGTDTQYF. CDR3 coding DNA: TGTGCCAGCAGCATCCGGGGGGGCACAGATACGCAGTATTTT.